Presented here are 2 T cell receptor beta chains from one specimen sequenced in a study of cytotoxic CD8 clonotypes in ibrutinib-treated CLL. Sequenced by immunoSEQ multiplex PCR; TCRdb stores in-frame clones only, minus some. The sample holds approximately 340,000 clones, over 55% seen once. The source material was PBMCs, sampled after 36 months of ibrutinib treatment. These receptors were taken from a human donor with chronic lymphocytic leukemia.

This clone has just a few counts. This sequence joins TRBV4-1 and TRBJ1-3; D remains ambiguous. The CDR3 sequence is 15 residues long. Germline lookup yields CDR1 MGHRA and CDR2 YSYEKL. Trimming took 5 bases from V and 0 from J, leaving 11 bases between them. The CDR3 DNA is TGCGCCAGCAGCGATACACAGAGCTCTGGAAACACCATATATTTT. It translates to CASSDTQSSGNTIYF.

This clone was counted a few times. In nucleotides, the CDR3 is TGTGCCAGCAGTGACAGGACAGGGCCAGGAGTCGATGGCTACACCTTC. Residues: CASSDRTGPGVDGYTF. V gene TRBV6-4 combines with J gene TRBJ1-2; 8 positions agree with TRBD1. The germline CDR1 and CDR2 sequences are MRHNA and SNTAGT. CDR3 length: 16 residues. V trimming: 2 bases; J trimming: 6 bases; junction bases outside the gene matches: 11.